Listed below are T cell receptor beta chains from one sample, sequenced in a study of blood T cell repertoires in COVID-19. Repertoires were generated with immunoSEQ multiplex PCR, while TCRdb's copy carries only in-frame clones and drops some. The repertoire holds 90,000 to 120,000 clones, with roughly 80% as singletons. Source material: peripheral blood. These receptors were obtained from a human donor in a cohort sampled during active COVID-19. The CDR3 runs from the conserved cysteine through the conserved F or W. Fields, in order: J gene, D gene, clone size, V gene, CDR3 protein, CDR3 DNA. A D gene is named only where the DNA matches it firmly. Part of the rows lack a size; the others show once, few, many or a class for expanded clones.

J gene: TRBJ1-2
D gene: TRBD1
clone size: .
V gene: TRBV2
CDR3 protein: CASSDLQGYGYTF
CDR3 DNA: TGTGCCAGCAGTGATCTACAGGGGTATGGCTACACCTTC

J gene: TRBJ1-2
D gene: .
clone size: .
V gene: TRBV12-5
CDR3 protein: CASGPRDIPYGYTF
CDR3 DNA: TGTGCTAGTGGTCCACGGGACATCCCCTATGGCTACACCTTC

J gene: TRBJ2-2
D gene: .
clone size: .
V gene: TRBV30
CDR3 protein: CAWSVYRADGELFF
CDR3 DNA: TGTGCCTGGAGTGTGTACAGGGCGGACGGGGAGCTGTTTTTT

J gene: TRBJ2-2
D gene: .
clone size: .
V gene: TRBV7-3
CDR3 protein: CASSRVGGPGELFF
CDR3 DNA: TGTGCCAGCAGCCGGGTAGGGGGTCCCGGGGAGCTGTTTTTT

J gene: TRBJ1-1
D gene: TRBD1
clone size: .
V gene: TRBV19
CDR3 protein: CASSIPNYRGNTEAFF
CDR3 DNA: TGTGCCAGTAGTATCCCAAACTACAGGGGGAACACTGAAGCTTTCTTT

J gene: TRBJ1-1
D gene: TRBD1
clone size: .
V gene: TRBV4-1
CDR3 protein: CASSPYTGTGGTEAFF
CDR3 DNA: TGCGCCAGCAGCCCTTATACCGGGACAGGGGGCACTGAAGCTTTCTTT

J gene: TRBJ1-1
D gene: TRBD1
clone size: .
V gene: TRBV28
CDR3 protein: CASKTGATGVAFF
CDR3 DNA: TGTGCCAGCAAGACAGGGGCAACGGGTGTTGCTTTCTTT

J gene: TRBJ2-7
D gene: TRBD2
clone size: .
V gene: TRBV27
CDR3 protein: CASRQPGLAVYEQYF
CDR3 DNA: TGTGCCAGCAGACAGCCGGGACTAGCGGTCTACGAGCAGTACTTC

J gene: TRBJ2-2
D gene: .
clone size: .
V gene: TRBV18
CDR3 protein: CASSPLYTGELFF
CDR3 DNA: TGTGCCAGCTCACCTCTATACACCGGGGAGCTGTTTTTT

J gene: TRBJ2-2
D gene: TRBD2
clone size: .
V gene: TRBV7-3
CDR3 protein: CASSQRTSGNTGELFF
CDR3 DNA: TGTGCCAGCAGTCAACGGACTAGCGGGAACACCGGGGAGCTGTTTTTT

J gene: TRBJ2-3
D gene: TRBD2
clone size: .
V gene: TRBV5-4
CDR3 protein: CASSLPSGDTQYF
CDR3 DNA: TGTGCCAGCAGCTTGCCTAGCGGCGATACGCAGTATTTT

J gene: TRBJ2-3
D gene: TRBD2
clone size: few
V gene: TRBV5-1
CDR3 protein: CASSLKPGLAGDTDTQYF
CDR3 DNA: TGCGCCAGCAGCTTGAAACCGGGACTAGCGGGAGACACAGATACGCAGTATTTT

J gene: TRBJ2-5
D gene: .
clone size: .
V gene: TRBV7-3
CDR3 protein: CASSVGTPQETQYF
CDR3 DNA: TGTGCCAGCAGCGTCGGGACACCTCAAGAGACCCAGTACTTC

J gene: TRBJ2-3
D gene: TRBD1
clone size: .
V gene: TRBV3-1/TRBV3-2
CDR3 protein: CASSPGQGEDTQYF
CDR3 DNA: TGTGCCAGCAGCCCTGGACAGGGTGAAGATACGCAGTATTTT

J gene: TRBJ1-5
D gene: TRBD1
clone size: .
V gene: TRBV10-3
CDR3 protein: CATVGQVNQPQHF
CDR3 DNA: TGTGCCACGGTGGGACAGGTCAATCAGCCCCAGCATTTT

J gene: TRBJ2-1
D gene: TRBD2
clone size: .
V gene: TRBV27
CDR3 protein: CASSTTSGTRNEQFF
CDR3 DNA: TGTGCCAGCAGTACGACTAGCGGGACTAGAAATGAGCAGTTCTTC

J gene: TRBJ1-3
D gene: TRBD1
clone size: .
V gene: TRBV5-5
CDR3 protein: CASSWGQGGGNTIYF
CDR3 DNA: TGTGCCAGCAGCTGGGGACAGGGCGGTGGAAACACCATATATTTT

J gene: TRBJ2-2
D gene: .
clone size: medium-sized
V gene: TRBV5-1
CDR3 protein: CASSLSHGSGELFF
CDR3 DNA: TGCGCCAGCAGCTTGAGTCACGGGAGCGGGGAGCTGTTTTTT

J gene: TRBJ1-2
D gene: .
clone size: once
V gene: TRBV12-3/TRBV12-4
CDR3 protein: CASSLSLNYGYTF
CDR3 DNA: TGTGCCAGCAGTCTAAGCCTGAACTATGGCTACACCTTC

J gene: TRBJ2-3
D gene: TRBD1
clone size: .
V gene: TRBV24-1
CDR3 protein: CATSRGRNTDTQYF
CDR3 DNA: TGTGCCACCAGCAGGGGGCGAAACACAGATACGCAGTATTTT

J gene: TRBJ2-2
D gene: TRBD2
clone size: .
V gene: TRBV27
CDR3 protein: CASSPWGLANTGELFF
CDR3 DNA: TGTGCCAGCAGTCCATGGGGACTAGCGAACACCGGGGAGCTGTTTTTT

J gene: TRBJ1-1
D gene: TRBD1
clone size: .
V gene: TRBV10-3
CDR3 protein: CAIRGQANTEAFF
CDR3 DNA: TGTGCCATCAGGGGACAGGCGAACACTGAAGCTTTCTTT

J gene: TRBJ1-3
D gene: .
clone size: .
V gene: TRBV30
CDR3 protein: CAWTPARLGNTIYF
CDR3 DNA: TGTGCCTGGACCCCTGCTCGACTTGGAAACACCATATATTTT

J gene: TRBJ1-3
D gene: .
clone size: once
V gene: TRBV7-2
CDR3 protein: CASRAGVGENTIYF
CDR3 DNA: TGTGCCAGCAGGGCAGGGGTAGGGGAAAACACCATATATTTT

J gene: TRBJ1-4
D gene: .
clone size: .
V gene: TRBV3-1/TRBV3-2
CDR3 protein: CASSQAPTTSVKLFF
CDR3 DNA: TGTGCCAGCAGCCAAGCGCCCACCACGTCAGTAAAACTGTTTTTT

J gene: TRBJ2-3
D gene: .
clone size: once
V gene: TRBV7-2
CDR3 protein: CASTSQGFLTDTQYF
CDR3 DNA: TGTGCCAGCACCTCTCAGGGCTTCCTCACAGATACGCAGTATTTT

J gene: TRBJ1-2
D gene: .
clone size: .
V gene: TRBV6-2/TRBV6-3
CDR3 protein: CASCPAPGINYGYTF
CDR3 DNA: TGTGCCAGCTGCCCCGCGCCCGGGATAAACTATGGCTACACCTTC

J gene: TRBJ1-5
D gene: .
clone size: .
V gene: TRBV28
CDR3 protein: CAICGGGNQPQHF
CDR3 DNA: TGTGCCATATGTGGGGGGGGCAATCAGCCCCAGCATTTT

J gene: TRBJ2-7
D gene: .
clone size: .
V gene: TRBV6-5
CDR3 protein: CASSYDPQSSYEQYF
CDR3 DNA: TGTGCCAGCAGTTACGATCCACAGAGCTCCTACGAGCAGTACTTC

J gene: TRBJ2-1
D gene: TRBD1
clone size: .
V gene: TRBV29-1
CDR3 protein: CSVRDSTYNEQFF
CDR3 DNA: TGCAGCGTTAGGGACAGCACCTACAATGAGCAGTTCTTC

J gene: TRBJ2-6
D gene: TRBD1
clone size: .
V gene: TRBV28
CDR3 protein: CASSSVPGGVGANVLTF
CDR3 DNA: TGTGCCAGCAGTTCGGTACCAGGGGGCGTTGGGGCCAACGTCCTGACTTTC

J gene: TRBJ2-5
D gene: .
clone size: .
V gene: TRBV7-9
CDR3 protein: CASSPRQLQETQYF
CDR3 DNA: TGTGCCAGCAGCCCCAGACAGTTACAAGAGACCCAGTACTTC

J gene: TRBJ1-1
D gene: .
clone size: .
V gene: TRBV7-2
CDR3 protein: CASSQIDIVGAFF
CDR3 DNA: TGTGCCAGCAGTCAGATCGACATCGTGGGAGCTTTCTTT

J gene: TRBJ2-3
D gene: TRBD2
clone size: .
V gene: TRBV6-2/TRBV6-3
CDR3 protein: CASSYSWTSGKDTQYF
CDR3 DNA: TGTGCCAGCAGTTACTCTTGGACTAGCGGGAAAGATACGCAGTATTTT

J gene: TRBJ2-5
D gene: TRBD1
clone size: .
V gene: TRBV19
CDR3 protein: CASSIQGARETQYF
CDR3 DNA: TGTGCCAGTAGTATACAGGGGGCGAGAGAGACCCAGTACTTC

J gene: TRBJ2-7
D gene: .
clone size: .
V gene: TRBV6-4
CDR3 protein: CASSDHTRGYPYEQYF
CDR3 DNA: TGTGCCAGCAGTGACCATACTCGGGGTTACCCCTACGAGCAGTACTTC

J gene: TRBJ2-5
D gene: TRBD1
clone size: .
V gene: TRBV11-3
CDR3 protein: CASSLPRTGAETQYF
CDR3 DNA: TGTGCCAGCAGTCTCCCTCGGACAGGTGCAGAGACCCAGTACTTC

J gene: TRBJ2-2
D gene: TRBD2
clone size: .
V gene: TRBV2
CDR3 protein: CASSETAGAAAGELFF
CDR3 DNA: TGTGCCAGCAGTGAAACAGCGGGAGCGGCGGCCGGGGAGCTGTTTTTT

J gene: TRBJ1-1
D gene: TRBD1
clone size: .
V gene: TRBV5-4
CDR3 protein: CASSLTGMNTEAFF
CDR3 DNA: TGTGCCAGCAGCCTGACAGGGATGAACACTGAAGCTTTCTTT

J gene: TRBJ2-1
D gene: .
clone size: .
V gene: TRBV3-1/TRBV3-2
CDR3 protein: CASSQAPSGPVRNEQFF
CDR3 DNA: TGTGCCAGCAGCCAGGCGCCCTCAGGGCCGGTACGTAATGAGCAGTTCTTC

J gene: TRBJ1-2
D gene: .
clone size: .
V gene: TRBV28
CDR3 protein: CASSPPPVGRDYTF
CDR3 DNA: TGTGCCAGCAGTCCCCCTCCGGTGGGGAGGGACTACACCTTC

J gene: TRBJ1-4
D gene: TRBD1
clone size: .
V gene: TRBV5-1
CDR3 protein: CASSAPTGGNEKLFF
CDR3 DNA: TGCGCCAGCAGCGCCCCGACAGGGGGAAATGAAAAACTGTTTTTT

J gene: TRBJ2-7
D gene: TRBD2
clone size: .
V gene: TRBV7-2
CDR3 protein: CASSLLAGEWYEQYF
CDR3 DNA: TGTGCCAGCAGCTTACTAGCGGGAGAATGGTACGAGCAGTACTTC

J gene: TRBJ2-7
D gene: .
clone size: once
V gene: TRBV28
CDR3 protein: CASSLTDYEQYF
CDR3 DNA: TGTGCCAGCAGTTTAACAGACTACGAGCAGTACTTC

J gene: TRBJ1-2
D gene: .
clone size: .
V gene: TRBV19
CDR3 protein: CASSTTGFYGYTF
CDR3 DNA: TGTGCCAGTAGTACAACAGGGTTCTATGGCTACACCTTC

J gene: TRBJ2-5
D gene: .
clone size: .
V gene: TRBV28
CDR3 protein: CASVQGNFGETQYF
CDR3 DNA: TGTGCCAGCGTTCAGGGGAACTTCGGGGAGACCCAGTACTTC

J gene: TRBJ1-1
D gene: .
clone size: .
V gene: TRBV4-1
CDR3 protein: CASSQEGSAEAFF
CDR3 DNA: TGCGCCAGCAGCCAAGAAGGGAGCGCTGAAGCTTTCTTT

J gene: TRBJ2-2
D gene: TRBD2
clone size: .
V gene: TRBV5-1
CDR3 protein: CASGGFSGGNTGELFF
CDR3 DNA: TGCGCCAGCGGAGGTTTCTCGGGGGGGAACACCGGGGAGCTGTTTTTT

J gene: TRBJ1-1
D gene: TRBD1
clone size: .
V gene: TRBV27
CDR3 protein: CASSYTGGKPEAFF
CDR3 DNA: TGTGCCAGCAGTTATACAGGGGGCAAGCCTGAAGCTTTCTTT

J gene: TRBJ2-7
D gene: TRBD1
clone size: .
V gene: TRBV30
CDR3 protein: CAWRGQASYEQYF
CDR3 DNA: TGTGCCTGGAGGGGACAGGCCTCCTACGAGCAGTACTTC

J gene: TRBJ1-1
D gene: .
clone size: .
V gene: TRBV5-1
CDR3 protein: CASSLEVSGMNTEAFF
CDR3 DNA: TGCGCCAGCAGCTTGGAGGTGTCAGGGATGAACACTGAAGCTTTCTTT

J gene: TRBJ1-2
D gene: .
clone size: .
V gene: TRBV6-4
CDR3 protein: CASRSFTGRAGYTF
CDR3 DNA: TGTGCCAGCAGGTCCTTTACAGGGCGGGCTGGCTACACCTTC

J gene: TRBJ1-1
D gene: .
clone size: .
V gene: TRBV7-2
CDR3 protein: CASRVLAEGYTEAFF
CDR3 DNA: TGTGCCAGCAGGGTCCTGGCGGAGGGTTACACTGAAGCTTTCTTT

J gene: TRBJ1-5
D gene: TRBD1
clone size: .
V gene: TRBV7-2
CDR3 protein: CASSQTGNGQPQHF
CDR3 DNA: TGTGCCAGCAGCCAGACAGGGAACGGACAGCCCCAGCATTTT

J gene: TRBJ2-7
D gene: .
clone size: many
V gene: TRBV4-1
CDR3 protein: CASSQGLRNNEQYF
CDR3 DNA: TGCGCCAGCAGCCAGGGGCTAAGGAACAACGAGCAGTACTTC